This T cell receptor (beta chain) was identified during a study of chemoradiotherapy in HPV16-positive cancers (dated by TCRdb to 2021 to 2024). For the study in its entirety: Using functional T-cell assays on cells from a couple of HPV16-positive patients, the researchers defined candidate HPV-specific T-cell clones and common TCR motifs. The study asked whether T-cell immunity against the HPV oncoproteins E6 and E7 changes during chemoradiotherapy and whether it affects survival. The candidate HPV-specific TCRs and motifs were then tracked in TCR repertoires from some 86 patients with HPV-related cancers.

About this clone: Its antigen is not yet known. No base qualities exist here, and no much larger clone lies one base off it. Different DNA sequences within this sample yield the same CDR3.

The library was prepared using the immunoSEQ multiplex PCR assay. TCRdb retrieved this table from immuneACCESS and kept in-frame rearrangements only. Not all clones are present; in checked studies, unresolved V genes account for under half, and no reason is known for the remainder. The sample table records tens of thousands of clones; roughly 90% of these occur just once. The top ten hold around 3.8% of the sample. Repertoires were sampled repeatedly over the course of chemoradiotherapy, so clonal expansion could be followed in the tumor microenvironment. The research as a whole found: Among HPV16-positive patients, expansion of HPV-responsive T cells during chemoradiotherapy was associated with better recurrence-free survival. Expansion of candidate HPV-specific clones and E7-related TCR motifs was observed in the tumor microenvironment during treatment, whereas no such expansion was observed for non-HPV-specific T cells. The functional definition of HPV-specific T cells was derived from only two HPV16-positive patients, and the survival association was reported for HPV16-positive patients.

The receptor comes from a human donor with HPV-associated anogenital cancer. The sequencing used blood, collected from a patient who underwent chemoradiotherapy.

The CDR3 reads as follows: CASSVRTGELFF. Read as DNA, the sequence is TGTGCCAGCAGCGTACGCACCGGGGAGCTGTTTTTT. The V gene is TRBV9 and the J gene is TRBJ2-2; no D segment can be confidently identified. Trimming removed 1 base from V and 4 bases from J, leaving 2 bases between the germline ends. From the germline V gene, CDR1 is SGDLS and CDR2 is YYNGEE. Measured from the cysteine to the phenylalanine, the CDR3 is 12 residues long. Only the CDR3 portion is preserved as DNA: 36 bases, with reading frame beginning at the first base. Joined to the reference TRBV9 and TRBJ2-2 proteins, this CDR3 gives the full variable domain: DSGVTQTPKHLITATGQRVTLRCSPRSGDLSVYWYQQSLDQGLQFLIQYYNGEERAKGNILERFSAQQFPDLHSELNLSSLELGDSALYFCASSVRTGELFFGEGSRLTVL.